This TCR beta chain was documented in a study of shared clonotypes between healthy human individuals. Across the study: With ages of 18 to 49, the donors were two women and a few men. Overall study results and limits: Donors were few, which limited the genetic and exposure-history diversity represented. Unshared clonotypes carried lower generation probabilities than those common to all four donors.

Between the trimmed V and J ends, which lost 3 bases and 0 bases, there was a span of 6 bases. This CDR3 comprises 12 residues. Germline CDR1 is GTSNPN and CDR2 is SVGIG (reference sequence). The DNA input per sorted-subset replicate PCR was roughly 0.2 ug, corresponding to some 27,000 T cell genomes. Measured with immunoSEQ multiplex PCR; TCRdb has only the in-frame clones, and not every one. The profile covers some 2 million clones, with less than 95% appearing a single time and roughly 1.1% taken by the ten largest. Terminally differentiated effector memory CD45RA+ cells were excluded from the naive CD8 cells, which were CD45RO-negative and positively selected for CCR7. Turning to this clone: The antigen remains undetermined. This CDR3 is also generated by other DNA sequences in the sample.

The sequence derives from a man younger than 35 in good health. V is TRBV30 and J is TRBJ2-7; no reliable D call. The sequenced material came from naive CD8+ T cells sorted from blood. The CDR3 region has the DNA TGTGCCTGGAGCGGTGGCTCCTACGAGCAGTACTTC. Residues: CAWSGGSYEQYF.